Each of the 27 T cell receptor beta chains below was sequenced from the same sample in a study of blood T cell repertoires in COVID-19. TCRdb's copy holds only in-frame clones and misses some; the assay was immunoSEQ multiplex PCR. The data contain some 250,000 clones, around 90% of them singletons. The material sequenced was PBMCs or T cells enriched from blood (not recorded which). The receptors were gathered from a human donor in a cohort exposed to, infected with or recovered from COVID-19 (not recorded which). The donor label of this sample is uncertain.

The gene calls are TRBV4-2 and TRBJ1-3, with D perhaps matching TRBD1 (5 bases). Trimming took 3 bases from V and 0 from J, leaving 15 bases between them. The CDR3 totals 17 residues. CDR1 and CDR2 (germline): LGHNA, YNFKEQ. The CDR3 loop is CASSQDEGRGSGNTIYF. The CDR3 DNA reads as TGTGCCAGCAGCCAGGACGAGGGGAGGGGCTCTGGAAACACCATATATTTT.

The rearrangement joins TRBV15 to TRBJ1-1; D ambiguous. Trimming left V 3 bases short and J 3 bases short, with 17 bases between. The length of the CDR3 is 16 residues. Germline CDR1 is LNHNV and CDR2 is YYDKDF (reference sequence). CDR3 nucleotides: TGTGCCACCAGCAGCGAAATGGGAGGAAGCGACACTGAAGCTTTCTTT. This gives the protein CATSSEMGGSDTEAFF.

The chain links TRBV5-6 to TRBJ2-5; tentative D call: TRBD1 (6 bases). CDR3 length: 15 residues. Germline lookup yields CDR1 SGHDT and CDR2 YYEEEE. Trimming took off 2 bases at V and 2 bases at J, with 13 bases between the two ends. CDR3 bases: TGTGCCAGCAGCTTTTGGGACACAGTACAAGAGACCCAGTACTTC. It translates to CASSFWDTVQETQYF.

This clone was detected only once. The same CDR3 is also encoded by other DNA sequences in this sample. The V gene is TRBV9, the J gene TRBJ1-1; no clear D. CDR3 size: 14 residues. CDR1 is SGDLS, CDR2 YYNGEE, per germline. Trimming pared 0 bases from V and 1 base from J, leaving 7 bases between. In DNA, the CDR3 is TGTGCCAGCAGCGTAGTGGGAGGGAACACTGAAGCTTTCTTT. As protein: CASSVVGGNTEAFF.

As to this clone: This same CDR3 is encoded by further DNA sequences in the sample. This chain joins TRBV6-5 and TRBJ1-1; 7 bases agree with TRBD1. With V trimmed by 2 bases and J by 4 bases, 4 bases remained unmatched. The CDR3 length is 14 residues. In germline, CDR1 is MNHEY, CDR2 SVGAGI. The CDR3 nucleotides are TGTGCCAGCAGTTACGGGGGGACAGCCACTGAAGCTTTCTTT. It translates to CASSYGGTATEAFF.

This clone was detected only once. V usage is TRBV2 and J usage is TRBJ1-5; tentative D call: TRBD1 (5 bases). This CDR3 has 13 amino acids. Germline V gives CDR1 SNHLY, CDR2 FYNNEI. Trimming removed 8 bases at V and 9 bases at J, with 17 bases between. The CDR3 region is CASGPGTGGPQHF. The CDR3 DNA reads as TGTGCCAGCGGACCCGGGACGGGGGGGCCCCAGCATTTT.

The rearrangement joins TRBV3-1 (or the pseudogene TRBV3-2) to TRBJ1-2, with 8 bases identical to TRBD1. This CDR3 region has 16 residues. CDR1 and CDR2 (germline): LGHDT, YNNKEL (reference sequence). Trimming took 3 bases from V and 7 from J; bases not matched to a gene: 13. CDR3 bases: TGTGCCAGCAGCCACCTGGAGGACAGGGTGGCTGGTGGCTACACCTTC. This encodes CASSHLEDRVAGGYTF.

The chain links TRBV14 to TRBJ1-3, with D tentatively TRBD1 (6 bases). Looked up from germline, CDR1 is SGHDN and CDR2 is FVKESK. The CDR3 runs to 17 residues. The V and J ends lost 1 base and 1 base respectively, with 14 bases between them. The CDR3, as DNA: TGTGCCAGCAGCCAAGTCCGACGGGGGGCATCTGGAAACACCATATATTTT. Translation gives CASSQVRRGASGNTIYF. Looking up the rest from reference TRBV14 and TRBJ1-3 gives the full variable domain: EAGVTQFPSHSVIEKGQTVTLRCDPISGHDNLYWYRRVMGKEIKFLLHFVKESKQDESGMPNNRFLAERTGGTYSTLKVQPAELEDSGVYFCASSQVRRGASGNTIYFGEGSWLTVV.

The rearrangement links TRBV4-1 to TRBJ1-4, with D perhaps TRBD1 (5 bases). CDR3 size: 14 residues. CDR1 and CDR2 from the germline V gene are MGHRA and YSYEKL. The ends were cut back, 2 bases at V and 8 bases at J, with 12 bases in the middle. The CDR3 DNA sequence: TGCGCCAGCAGCCAATTGTGGGGGGGGGAAAAACTGTTTTTT. This codes for CASSQLWGGEKLFF.

The J gene is TRBJ1-1, the V gene TRBV27; 8 bases are shared with TRBD1. The CDR3 contains 14 residues. V was clipped by 5 bases and J by 3 bases; unmatched bases: 5. Germline CDR1 reads MNHEY; CDR2 reads SMNVEV (reference sequence). This chain's CDR3 is CASSPLTGDTEAFF. CDR3 nucleotide sequence: TGTGCCAGCAGTCCCCTGACAGGGGACACTGAAGCTTTCTTT.

Here the CDR3 DNA reads TGTGCCAGCAGCTTGGGCGGGGGCCGGAGATACGAGCAGTACTTC. Protein sequence: CASSLGGGRRYEQYF. The chain recombines TRBV5-5 with TRBJ2-7; possibly TRBD2 for D (7 bases). CDR3 length: 15 amino acids. V was pared by 0 bases and J by 4 bases, with 14 bases between. Germline CDR1 reads SGHKS; CDR2 reads YYEKEE (reference sequence).

The V gene is TRBV6-6, the J gene TRBJ1-3; maybe TRBD1 (6 bases). Germline V CDR1 and CDR2: MNHNY, SVGAGI (reference sequence). This CDR3 region has 17 residues. Between the trimmed V and J ends, which lost 5 bases and 4 bases, there was a span of 21 bases. The CDR3 DNA reads TGTGCCAGCAGTCTCACTCCTCAGGGGCGCTTGGGAAACACCATATATTTT. Amino acids: CASSLTPQGRLGNTIYF.

CDR3: CASSTSYEQYF. As DNA, the CDR3 is TGTGCCAGCAGCACATCCTACGAGCAGTACTTC. V usage is TRBV27 and J usage is TRBJ2-7; D not certain. The V gene's germline CDR1 is MNHEY and CDR2 SMNVEV (reference sequence). The CDR3 totals 11 residues. Trimming removed 6 bases at V and 1 base at J, with 4 bases between.

The chain combines TRBV5-1 with TRBJ2-7; TRBD1 is a possible D gene (6 bases). Germline V gene lookup returns CDR1 SGHRS and CDR2 YFSETQ. V gave up 3 bases and J gave up 0 bases, with 10 bases separating them. The CDR3 contains 14 residues. The CDR3 spells CASSSKDSSYEQYF. The CDR3 nucleotides read TGCGCCAGCAGCTCTAAGGACAGCTCCTACGAGCAGTACTTC.

The rearrangement joins TRBV3-1 (or the pseudogene TRBV3-2) to TRBJ2-3, with 12 bases aligning to TRBD2. The CDR3 loop spans 18 amino acids. Looked up from germline, CDR1 is LGHDT and CDR2 is YNNKEL (reference sequence). Germline trimming cut 5 bases from V and 4 bases from J; bases unmatched to any gene: 13. The CDR3 DNA is TGTGCCAGCAGCTCGGCTAGCGGGGGGGCCTCGAGTCCAGATACGCAGTATTTT. Translated, it gives CASSSASGGASSPDTQYF.

This clone was recorded once. The chain couples TRBV24-1 to TRBJ2-7; 8 nucleotides align to TRBD2. CDR3 length equals 18 residues. Looked up from germline, CDR1 is KGHDR and CDR2 is SFDVKD. The ends lost 2 bases at V and 3 bases at J; junction bases unmatched: 14. The CDR3: CATSDSPRRGASVYEQYF. CDR3 nucleotide sequence: TGTGCCACCAGTGATTCCCCGAGGCGGGGGGCATCCGTCTACGAGCAGTACTTC.

The V call is TRBV2, the J call TRBJ1-2, with 9 bases matching TRBD1. Looked up from germline, CDR1 is SNHLY and CDR2 is FYNNEI. This CDR3 region has 15 residues. Trimming took 7 bases from V and 4 from J; bases not matched to a gene: 10. Here the CDR3 DNA reads TGTGCCAGCAACCCACGGACAGGGGACATCTATGGCTACACCTTC. Residues: CASNPRTGDIYGYTF.

The rearrangement joins TRBV11-3 to TRBJ2-5, with a tentative D call TRBD2 (6 bases). V gave up 3 bases and J gave up 2 bases, with 10 bases separating them. This CDR3 has 14 amino acids. Germline CDR1 is SGHNT and CDR2 is YENEEA. CDR3 DNA sequence: TGTGCCAGCAGCTTGGGAGGACCTCAAGAGACCCAGTACTTC. Translation: CASSLGGPQETQYF.

The chain uses TRBV3-1 (or the pseudogene TRBV3-2) and TRBJ2-3; 9 bases line up with TRBD2. Per germline, CDR1 LGHDT and CDR2 YNNKEL (reference sequence). The length of the CDR3 is 16 residues. The J segment lost 4 bases and the V segment lost 1 base, leaving 6 bases of the junction unmatched. CDR3 nucleotides: TGTGCCAGCAGCCAAGGGAGCGGGGGGTCCCCAGATACGCAGTATTTT. Translating it yields CASSQGSGGSPDTQYF.

The gene calls are TRBV7-9 and TRBJ1-4; D remains ambiguous. The CDR3 extends over 17 amino acids. The V gene lost 4 bases and the J gene lost 4 bases, with 19 bases spanning the gap. Germline V gene sequence: CDR1 SEHNR, CDR2 FQNEAQ (reference sequence). The CDR3 coding sequence is TGTGCCAGCAGCTCCTATTGGGAGGACTTTAGTAATGAAAAACTGTTTTTT. Translation: CASSSYWEDFSNEKLFF.

This chain links TRBV5-1 with TRBJ2-7; 8 bases match TRBD1. Looked up from germline, CDR1 is SGHRS and CDR2 is YFSETQ. The CDR3 spans 16 residues. With V trimmed by 4 bases and J by 2 bases, 11 bases remained unmatched. In nucleotides, the CDR3 is TGCGCCAGCAGCCACCAATCCGGGACAGGAACCTACGAGCAGTACTTC. Its protein is CASSHQSGTGTYEQYF.

The chain recombines TRBV4-3 with TRBJ2-6; TRBD2 might be the D (6 bases). This CDR3 spans 16 amino acids. V lost 0 bases to trimming and J lost 2 bases, with 8 bases between them. The germline V gene encodes CDR1 LGHNA and CDR2 YSLEER. The CDR3, as DNA: TGCGCCAGCAGCCAAGATCGCGGGGCTGGGGCCAACGTCCTGACTTTC. Amino acids: CASSQDRGAGANVLTF.

The V and J genes are TRBV30 and TRBJ2-5, with D perhaps TRBD1 (6 bases). V was trimmed by 2 bases and J by 3 bases, leaving 16 bases between them. This CDR3 is built from 15 residues. Germline V gene sequence: CDR1 GTSNPN, CDR2 SVGIG (reference sequence). The CDR3 sequence: CAWSPRTVGKETQYF. Written as DNA, the CDR3 is TGTGCCTGGAGTCCCAGGACAGTTGGGAAAGAGACCCAGTACTTC.

The chain has TRBV19 and TRBJ2-2, with 7 bases aligning to TRBD2. In germline, CDR1 is LNHDA, CDR2 SQIVND (reference sequence). With V trimmed by 5 bases and J by 4 bases, 4 bases remained unmatched. The CDR3 runs to 14 residues. CDR3 loop: CASSPSGGTGELFF. The CDR3 nucleotides are TGTGCCAGTAGTCCCTCGGGGGGCACCGGGGAGCTGTTTTTT.

The CDR3 DNA is TGTGCCAGCAGCCAATCCTCTACTGCAGGCGGGCATGGCTACACCTTC. Protein: CASSQSSTAGGHGYTF. J is TRBJ1-2 and V is TRBV16; D remains unclear. Germline V gives CDR1 KGHSY, CDR2 FQNENV. V lost 0 bases to trimming and J lost 6 bases, with 17 bases between them. The CDR3 sequence is 16 residues long.

The V call is TRBV16, the J call TRBJ2-1; D not certain. The CDR3 is 13 amino acids. The ends were cut back, 0 bases at V and 7 bases at J, with 7 bases in the middle. Germline CDR1 reads KGHSY; CDR2 reads FQNENV. This chain's CDR3 is CASSQSSLNEQFF. The CDR3 nucleotides are TGTGCCAGCAGCCAATCGTCCCTAAATGAGCAGTTCTTC.

CDR3 protein: CASSLGLTGVQPQHF. CDR3 DNA: TGTGCCAGCAGCTTGGGTCTAACAGGGGTACAGCCCCAGCATTTT. The rearrangement uses TRBV5-6 and TRBJ1-5, with 7 bases matching TRBD1. CDR1 is SGHDT, CDR2 YYEEEE, per germline. V lost 0 bases to trimming and J lost 7 bases; unmatched junction nucleotides: 7. The CDR3 runs 15 residues.